This record covers a single T cell receptor beta chain. The antigen remains undetermined. Every patient relapsed after autologous stem cell transplantation, and brentuximab vedotin exposure varied. The best responses consisted of complete response, partial response or progressive disease. The entry originates in a study of PD-1 blockade in classical Hodgkin lymphoma. The study's findings and limits: It was CD4+ TCR diversity, not CD8+, that rose significantly by C4D1.

Here immunoSEQ multiplex PCR was the method, and the copy in TCRdb shows in-frame clones only, minus some. Of 130,000 to 150,000 clones detected, 78% appear once; the ten largest clones hold 9.2%. The receptor was derived from a human donor with classical Hodgkin lymphoma. The material was peripheral blood mononuclear cells (PBMCs), obtained before the second cycle of nivolumab.

This CDR3 reads CASSQDRGPDTQYF. Here the CDR3 DNA reads TGTGCCAGCAGCCAAGATAGGGGCCCAGATACGCAGTATTTT. This chain links TRBV4-2 with TRBJ2-3, with D maybe TRBD1 (5 bases). The V gene's germline CDR1 is LGHNA and CDR2 YNFKEQ. V was clipped by 0 bases and J by 4 bases, with 8 bases between them. The length of the CDR3 is 14 residues.